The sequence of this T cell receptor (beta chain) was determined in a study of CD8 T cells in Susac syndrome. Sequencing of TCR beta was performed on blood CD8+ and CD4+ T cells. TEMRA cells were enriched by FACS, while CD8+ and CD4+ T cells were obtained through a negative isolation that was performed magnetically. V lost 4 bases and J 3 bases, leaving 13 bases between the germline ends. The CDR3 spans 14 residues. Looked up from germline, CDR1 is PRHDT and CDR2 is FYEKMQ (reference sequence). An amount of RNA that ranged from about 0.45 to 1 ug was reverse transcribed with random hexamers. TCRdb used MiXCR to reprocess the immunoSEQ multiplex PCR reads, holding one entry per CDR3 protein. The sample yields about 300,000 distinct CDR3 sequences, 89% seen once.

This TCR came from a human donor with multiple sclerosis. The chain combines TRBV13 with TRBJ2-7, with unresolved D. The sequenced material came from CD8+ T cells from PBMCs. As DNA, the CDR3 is TGTGCCAGCAGCTCGAGTGGAGTCGACTACGAGCAGTACTTC. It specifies CASSSSGVDYEQYF.